The 2 T cell receptor beta chains presented below share a single source sample, sequenced in a study of PD-L1 blockade in urothelial cancer. Time point described: pretreatment peripheral blood. Only in-frame clones appear in the TCRdb table, and some are missing; sequencing was by immunoSEQ multiplex PCR. This table holds 72,000 or so clones, roughly 86% found once. This specimen consisted of PBMCs, obtained around atezolizumab (anti-PD-L1) treatment. The receptor source for this set is a man in his sixties with urothelial cancer.

The J gene is TRBJ2-5, the V gene TRBV10-3, with D maybe TRBD2 (5 bases). Germline V gene data show CDR1 as ENHRY and CDR2 as SYGVKD. V gave up 9 bases and J gave up 4 bases, with 15 bases separating them. This CDR3 has 13 amino acids. The CDR3 bases are TGTGCCATGCGGGCGCGGATAGGAGAGACCCAGTACTTC. Translation gives CAMRARIGETQYF.

The rearrangement links TRBV18 to TRBJ2-3; a possible D gene is TRBD1 (6 bases). The germline V gene encodes CDR1 KGHSH and CDR2 LQKENI. CDR3 size: 15 residues. V shed 2 bases and J shed 2 bases, with 11 bases lying between them. The CDR3 sequence: CASSPGGQSTDTQYF. CDR3 nucleotide sequence: TGTGCCAGCTCACCAGGTGGACAGTCCACAGATACGCAGTATTTT.